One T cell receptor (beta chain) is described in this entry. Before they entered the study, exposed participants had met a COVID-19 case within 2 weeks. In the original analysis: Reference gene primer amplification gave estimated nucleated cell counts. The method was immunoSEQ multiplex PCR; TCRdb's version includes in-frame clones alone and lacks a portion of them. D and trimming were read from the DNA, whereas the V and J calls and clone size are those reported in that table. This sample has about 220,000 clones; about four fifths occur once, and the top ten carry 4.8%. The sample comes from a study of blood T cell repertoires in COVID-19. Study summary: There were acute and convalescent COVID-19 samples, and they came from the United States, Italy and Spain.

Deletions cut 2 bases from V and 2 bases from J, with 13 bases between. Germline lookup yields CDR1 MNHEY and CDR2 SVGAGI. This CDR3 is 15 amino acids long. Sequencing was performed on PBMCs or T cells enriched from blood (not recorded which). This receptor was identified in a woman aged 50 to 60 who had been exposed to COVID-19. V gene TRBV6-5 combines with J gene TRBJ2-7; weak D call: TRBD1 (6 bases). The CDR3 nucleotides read TGTGCCAGCAGTTACATTAACAGGGCCCCCTACGAGCAGTACTTC. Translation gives CASSYINRAPYEQYF.